This is a list of T cell receptor beta chains from one sample in a study of OX40 agonist ivuxolimab in advanced cancers. The table came from immunoSEQ multiplex PCR; TCRdb's copy has only in-frame clones and leaves some out. The sample includes about 50,000 clones, approximately 89% seen only once; the top ten take roughly 6%. The material sequenced was CD4+ or CD8+ T cells sorted from blood, taken in a trial of the OX40 agonist ivuxolimab. The receptor set was obtained from an adult with an advanced solid tumor such as melanoma, head and neck, liver or kidney cancer. Each CDR3 is given with its conserved first and last residue. The order of the fields is J gene, clone size, D gene, CDR3 length, V gene, CDR3 protein, CDR3 DNA. A D gene is named only where the DNA matches it firmly. Rows may omit the clone size; those that give it use once, few, many or a size class.

TRBJ1-1	.	TRBD1	13	TRBV30	CAWSVQTGSGAFF	TGTGCCTGGAGTGTCCAGACAGGGTCGGGAGCTTTCTTT
TRBJ2-3	.	.	15	TRBV5-6	CASSSGVTGTDTQYF	TGTGCCAGCAGCTCAGGGGTCACCGGCACAGATACGCAGTATTTT
TRBJ1-2	.	.	13	TRBV28	CASSLGRVDGYTF	TGTGCCAGCAGTTTGGGCAGGGTAGACGGCTACACCTTC
TRBJ2-7	.	TRBD1	16	TRBV27	CASAEGPGTASYEQYF	TGTGCCAGCGCCGAGGGACCCGGGACAGCTTCCTACGAGCAGTACTTC
TRBJ1-4	once	.	13	TRBV7-9	CASSLGSNEKLFF	TGTGCCAGCAGCTTAGGCTCGAATGAAAAACTGTTTTTT
TRBJ2-5	.	.	15	TRBV4-1	CASSQDPGPQETQYF	TGCGCCAGCAGCCAAGACCCGGGTCCCCAAGAGACCCAGTACTTC
TRBJ2-3	.	.	14	TRBV2	CASTRLAVTDTQYF	TGTGCCAGCACAAGGCTAGCTGTTACAGATACGCAGTATTTT
TRBJ1-6	once	.	12	TRBV28	CASSFGPENLHF	TGTGCCAGCAGTTTTGGGCCAGAGAACCTCCACTTT
TRBJ2-1	.	.	20	TRBV19	CASSISAELELRSSYNEQFF	TGTGCCAGTAGTATATCGGCGGAGCTTGAGTTGAGGAGCTCCTACAATGAGCAGTTCTTC
TRBJ1-3	.	.	14	TRBV27	CASSLSRAGNTIYF	TGTGCCAGCAGTTTATCGCGGGCTGGAAACACCATATATTTT
TRBJ2-1	.	.	14	TRBV19	CATRTRGAYNEQFF	TGTGCCACCCGGACAAGGGGGGCCTACAATGAGCAGTTCTTC
TRBJ2-3	.	TRBD2	16	TRBV7-2	CASSSGLAGPTDTQYF	TGTGCCAGCAGCTCGGGACTAGCGGGACCCACAGATACGCAGTATTTT
TRBJ1-1	.	.	15	TRBV5-8	CASSLYWEGNTEAFF	TGTGCCAGCAGCTTGTACTGGGAAGGTAACACTGAAGCTTTCTTT
TRBJ1-2	medium-sized	.	13	TRBV5-4	CASSLKPNYGYTF	TGTGCCAGCAGCTTGAAACCTAACTATGGCTACACCTTC
TRBJ2-7	.	.	10	TRBV29-1	CSVLLYEQYF	TGCAGCGTTTTGCTTTACGAGCAGTACTTC
TRBJ1-1	.	TRBD1	15	TRBV9	CASSASGTGNTEAFF	TGTGCCAGCAGCGCCTCCGGGACAGGGAACACTGAAGCTTTCTTT
TRBJ2-7	once	.	14	TRBV28	CASSFTQRHYEQYF	TGTGCCAGCAGTTTTACACAGAGACACTACGAGCAGTACTTC
TRBJ2-7	.	TRBD2	15	TRBV30	CAYILGGSGKYEQYF	TGTGCCTACATCCTGGGTGGTAGCGGGAAGTACGAGCAGTACTTC
TRBJ1-4	.	.	13	TRBV7-8	CASGTAFNEKLFF	TGTGCCAGCGGGACCGCGTTTAATGAAAAACTGTTTTTT
TRBJ1-2	few	.	18	TRBV13	CASSPQTGTLDSNYGYTF	TGTGCCAGCAGCCCCCAGACAGGAACCCTAGATTCTAACTATGGCTACACCTTC
TRBJ2-5	.	TRBD2	15	TRBV5-1	CASSLAAGGQETQYF	TGCGCCAGCAGCTTGGCGGCGGGGGGGCAAGAGACCCAGTACTTC
TRBJ2-5	.	.	13	TRBV5-1	CASSLGQEETQYF	TGCGCCAGCAGCTTGGGACAAGAAGAGACCCAGTACTTC
TRBJ1-5	.	.	17	TRBV7-1	CASSSFGRAGKEQPQHF	TGTGCCAGCAGCTCCTTTGGCCGGGCAGGGAAGGAGCAGCCCCAGCATTTT
TRBJ1-1	.	TRBD1	15	TRBV15	CATSRAPQGATEAFF	TGTGCCACCAGCAGAGCTCCCCAGGGGGCCACTGAAGCTTTCTTT
TRBJ1-4	.	.	16	TRBV4-1	CASRQQLGRKDEKLFF	TGCGCCAGCAGGCAACAATTAGGACGGAAAGATGAAAAACTGTTTTTT
TRBJ1-1	.	TRBD1	11	TRBV6-5	CATTGGTEAFF	TGTGCCACCACAGGGGGCACTGAAGCTTTCTTT
TRBJ1-1	.	.	15	TRBV19	CASSIQPGFTPEAFF	TGTGCCAGTAGTATACAACCCGGGTTTACTCCTGAAGCTTTCTTT
TRBJ1-5	.	.	15	TRBV13	CASSQRLVSNQPQHF	TGTGCCAGCAGCCAGCGGCTTGTTAGCAATCAGCCCCAGCATTTT
TRBJ1-1	.	.	14	TRBV5-6	CASSPGPGSTEAFF	TGTGCCAGCAGCCCGGGCCCAGGGAGCACTGAAGCTTTCTTT
TRBJ2-7	.	TRBD2	13	TRBV7-9	CASSFGTSGEQYF	TGTGCCAGCAGCTTCGGGACTAGTGGCGAGCAGTACTTC
TRBJ2-2	.	.	12	TRBV5-5	CASSQGVGELFF	TGTGCCAGCAGCCAGGGAGTTGGGGAGCTGTTTTTT
TRBJ1-3	.	.	15	TRBV5-4	CASSLGGVSGNTIYF	TGTGCCAGCAGCTTGGGGGGGGTCTCTGGAAACACCATATATTTT
TRBJ1-2	.	.	13	TRBV27	CASSTDPNYGYTF	TGTGCCAGCAGTACGGATCCTAACTATGGCTACACCTTC
TRBJ2-7	.	.	14	TRBV9	CASSTSGTTYEQYF	TGTGCCAGCAGCACCTCCGGGACAACCTACGAGCAGTACTTC
TRBJ2-5	.	TRBD1	17	TRBV27	CASSYLPGQGAGETQYF	TGTGCCAGCAGCTACCTCCCGGGACAGGGGGCGGGGGAGACCCAGTACTTC
TRBJ1-4	.	.	13	TRBV7-9	CASSLLGFEKLFF	TGTGCCAGCAGCTTACTCGGATTTGAAAAACTGTTTTTT
TRBJ1-3	.	.	15	TRBV9	CASSVDSSSGNTIYF	TGTGCCAGCAGCGTAGACAGCTCCTCTGGAAACACCATATATTTT
TRBJ2-2	.	.	14	TRBV9	CASSVGGGTGELFF	TGTGCCAGCAGCGTAGGAGGAGGCACCGGGGAGCTGTTTTTT
TRBJ2-1	.	.	16	TRBV29-1	CSVEDLAPRLGYEQFF	TGCAGCGTTGAAGATTTGGCACCCCGTCTCGGGTATGAGCAGTTCTTC
TRBJ2-7	.	.	12	TRBV7-9	CASSHMDYEQYF	TGTGCCAGCAGCCACATGGACTACGAGCAGTACTTC
TRBJ1-2	.	.	12	TRBV5-1	CASSTQGPGYTF	TGCGCCAGCAGCACACAGGGACCTGGCTACACCTTC
TRBJ2-3	.	.	15	TRBV28	CASSLFGRGTDTQYF	TGTGCCAGCAGTTTATTCGGGAGAGGGACAGATACGCAGTATTTT
TRBJ2-3	.	.	16	TRBV4-1	CASSRPPLSPTDTQYF	TGCGCCAGCAGCCGCCCGCCTTTGTCCCCCACAGATACGCAGTATTTT
TRBJ1-1	few	.	13	TRBV19	CASSIAVNTEAFF	TGTGCCAGTAGTATCGCGGTGAACACTGAAGCTTTCTTT
TRBJ2-1	.	.	14	TRBV29-1	CSVDIGLESNEQFF	TGCAGCGTTGATATTGGGCTAGAAAGCAATGAGCAGTTCTTC
TRBJ1-1	.	TRBD1	16	TRBV11-2	CASSPLGTGANTEAFF	TGTGCCAGCAGCCCTTTAGGGACAGGGGCCAACACTGAAGCTTTCTTT
TRBJ2-5	.	.	13	TRBV4-1	CASSQVEGETQYF	TGCGCCAGCAGCCAAGTAGAGGGAGAGACCCAGTACTTC